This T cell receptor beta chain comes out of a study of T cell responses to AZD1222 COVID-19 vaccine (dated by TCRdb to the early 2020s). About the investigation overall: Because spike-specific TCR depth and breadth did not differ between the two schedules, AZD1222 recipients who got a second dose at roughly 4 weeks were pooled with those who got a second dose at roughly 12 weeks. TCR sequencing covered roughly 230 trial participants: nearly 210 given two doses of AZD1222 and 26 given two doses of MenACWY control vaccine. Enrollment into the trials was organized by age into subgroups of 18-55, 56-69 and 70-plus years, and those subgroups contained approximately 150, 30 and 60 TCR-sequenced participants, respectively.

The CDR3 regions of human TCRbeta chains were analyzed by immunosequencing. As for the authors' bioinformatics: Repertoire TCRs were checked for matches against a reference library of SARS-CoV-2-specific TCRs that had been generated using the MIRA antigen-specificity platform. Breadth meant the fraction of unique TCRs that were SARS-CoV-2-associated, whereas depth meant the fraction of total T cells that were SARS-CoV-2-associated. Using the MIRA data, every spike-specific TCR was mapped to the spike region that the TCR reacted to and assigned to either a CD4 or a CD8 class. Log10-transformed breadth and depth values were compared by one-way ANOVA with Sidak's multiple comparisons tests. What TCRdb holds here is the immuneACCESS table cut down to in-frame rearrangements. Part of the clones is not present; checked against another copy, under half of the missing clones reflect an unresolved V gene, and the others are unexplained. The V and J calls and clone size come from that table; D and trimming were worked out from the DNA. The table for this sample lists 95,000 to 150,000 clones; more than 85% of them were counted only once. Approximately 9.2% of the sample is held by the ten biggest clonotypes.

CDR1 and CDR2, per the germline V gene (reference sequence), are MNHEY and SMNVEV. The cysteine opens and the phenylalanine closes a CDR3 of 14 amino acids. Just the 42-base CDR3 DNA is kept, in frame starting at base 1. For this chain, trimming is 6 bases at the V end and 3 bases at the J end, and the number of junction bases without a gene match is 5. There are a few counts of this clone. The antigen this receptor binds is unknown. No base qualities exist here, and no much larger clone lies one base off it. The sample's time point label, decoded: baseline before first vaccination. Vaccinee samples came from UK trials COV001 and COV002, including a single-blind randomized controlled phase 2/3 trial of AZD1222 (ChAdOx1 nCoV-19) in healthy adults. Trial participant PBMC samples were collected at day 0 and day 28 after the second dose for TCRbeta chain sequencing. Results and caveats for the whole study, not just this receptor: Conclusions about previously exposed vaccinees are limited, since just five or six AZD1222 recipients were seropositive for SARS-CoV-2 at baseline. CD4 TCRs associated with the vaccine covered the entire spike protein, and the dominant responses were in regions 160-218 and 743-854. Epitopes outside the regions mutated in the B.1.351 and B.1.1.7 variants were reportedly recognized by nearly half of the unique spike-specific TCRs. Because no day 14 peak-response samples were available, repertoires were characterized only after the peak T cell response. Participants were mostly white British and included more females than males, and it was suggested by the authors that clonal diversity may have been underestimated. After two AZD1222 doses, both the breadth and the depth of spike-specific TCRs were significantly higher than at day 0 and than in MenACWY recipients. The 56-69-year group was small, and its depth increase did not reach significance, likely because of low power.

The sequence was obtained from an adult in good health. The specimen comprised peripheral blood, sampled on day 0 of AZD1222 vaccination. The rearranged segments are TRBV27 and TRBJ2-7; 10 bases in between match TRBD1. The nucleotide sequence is TGTGCCAGCAGCGTAGGGACAGGGGTCTACGAGCAGTACTTC. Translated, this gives CASSVGTGVYEQYF.